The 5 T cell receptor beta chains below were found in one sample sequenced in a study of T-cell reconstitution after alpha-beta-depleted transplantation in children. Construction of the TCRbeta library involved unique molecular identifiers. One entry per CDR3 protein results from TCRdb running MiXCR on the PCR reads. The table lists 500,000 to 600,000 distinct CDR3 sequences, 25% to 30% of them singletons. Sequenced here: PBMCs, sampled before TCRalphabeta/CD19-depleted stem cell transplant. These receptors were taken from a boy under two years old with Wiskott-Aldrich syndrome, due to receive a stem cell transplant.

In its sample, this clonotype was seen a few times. CDR3 nucleotides: TGCGCCAGCAGCTTGGTCAGTTACCCCTACGAGCAGTACTTC. Translated: CASSLVSYPYEQYF. The gene calls are TRBV5-1 and TRBJ2-7; unclear D gene. Between the trimmed V and J ends, which lost 0 bases and 2 bases, there was a span of 9 bases. This CDR3 is 14 amino acids long. CDR1 and CDR2 from the germline V gene are SGHRS and YFSETQ. Filled out from reference TRBV5-1 and TRBJ2-7, the complete variable domain reads KAGVTQTPRYLIKTRGQQVTLSCSPISGHRSVSWYQQTPGQGLQFLFEYFSETQRNKGNFPGRFSGRQFSNSRSEMNVSTLELGDSALYLCASSLVSYPYEQYFGPGTRLTVT.

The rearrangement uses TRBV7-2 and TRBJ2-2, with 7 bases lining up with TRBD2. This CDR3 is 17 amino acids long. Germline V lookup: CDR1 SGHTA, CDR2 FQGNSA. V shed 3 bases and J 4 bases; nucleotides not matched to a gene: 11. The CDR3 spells CASSFRVGGTITGELFF. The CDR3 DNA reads TGTGCCAGCAGCTTCCGGGTGGGGGGGACTATCACCGGGGAGCTGTTTTTT.

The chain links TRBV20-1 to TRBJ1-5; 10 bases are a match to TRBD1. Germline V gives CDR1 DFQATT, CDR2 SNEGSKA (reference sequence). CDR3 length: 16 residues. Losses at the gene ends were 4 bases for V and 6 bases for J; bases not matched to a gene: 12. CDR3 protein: CSAKAGGQGTVQPQHF. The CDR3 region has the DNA TGCAGTGCTAAGGCGGGGGGACAGGGGACGGTTCAGCCCCAGCATTTT.

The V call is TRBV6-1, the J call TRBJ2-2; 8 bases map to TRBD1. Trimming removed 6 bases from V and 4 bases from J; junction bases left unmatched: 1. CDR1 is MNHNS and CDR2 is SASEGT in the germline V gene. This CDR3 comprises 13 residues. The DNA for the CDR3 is TGTGCCAGCAGGGGACAGGCCACCGGGGAGCTGTTTTTT. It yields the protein CASRGQATGELFF.

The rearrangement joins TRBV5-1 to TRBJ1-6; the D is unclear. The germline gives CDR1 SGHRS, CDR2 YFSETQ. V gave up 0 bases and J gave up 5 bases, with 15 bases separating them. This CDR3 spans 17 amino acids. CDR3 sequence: CASSLEFRTENNSPLHF. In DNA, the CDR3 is TGCGCCAGCAGCTTGGAATTTCGGACGGAAAATAATTCACCCCTCCACTTT.